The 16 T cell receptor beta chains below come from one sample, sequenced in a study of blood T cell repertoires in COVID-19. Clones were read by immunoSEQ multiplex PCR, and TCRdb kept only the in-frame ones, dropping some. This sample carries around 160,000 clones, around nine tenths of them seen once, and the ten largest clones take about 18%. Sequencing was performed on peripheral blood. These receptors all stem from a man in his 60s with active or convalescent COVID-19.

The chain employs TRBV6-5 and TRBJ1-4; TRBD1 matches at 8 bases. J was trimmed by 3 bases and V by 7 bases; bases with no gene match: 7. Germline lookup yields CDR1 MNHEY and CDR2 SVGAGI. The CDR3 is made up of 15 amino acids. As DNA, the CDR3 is TGTGCCAGCACCTTACAGGGGGGAGCTAATGAAAAACTGTTTTTT. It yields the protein CASTLQGGANEKLFF.

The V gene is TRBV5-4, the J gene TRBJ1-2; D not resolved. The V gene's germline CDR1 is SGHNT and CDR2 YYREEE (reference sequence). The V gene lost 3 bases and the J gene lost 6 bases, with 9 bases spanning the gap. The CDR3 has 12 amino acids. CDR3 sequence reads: CASSWVGDGYTF. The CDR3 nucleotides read TGTGCCAGCAGCTGGGTCGGGGATGGCTACACCTTC.

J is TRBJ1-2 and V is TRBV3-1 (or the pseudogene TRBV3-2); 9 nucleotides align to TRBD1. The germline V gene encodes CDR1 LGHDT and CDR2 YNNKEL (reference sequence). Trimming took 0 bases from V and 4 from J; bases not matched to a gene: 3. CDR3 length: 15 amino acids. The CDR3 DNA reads TGTGCCAGCAGCCAAGATGGGACAGGGTTCTATGGCTACACCTTC. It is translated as CASSQDGTGFYGYTF.

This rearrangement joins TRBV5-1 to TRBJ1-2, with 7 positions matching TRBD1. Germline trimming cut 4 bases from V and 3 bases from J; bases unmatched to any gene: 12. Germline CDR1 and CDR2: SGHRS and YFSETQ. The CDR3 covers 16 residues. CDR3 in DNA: TGCGCCAGCAGCACGGGTAACCGGGACAGTCACTATGGCTACACCTTC. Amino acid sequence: CASSTGNRDSHYGYTF.

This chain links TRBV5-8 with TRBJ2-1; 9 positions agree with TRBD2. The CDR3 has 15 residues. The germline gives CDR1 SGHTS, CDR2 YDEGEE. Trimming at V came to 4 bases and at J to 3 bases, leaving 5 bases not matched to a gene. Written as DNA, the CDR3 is TGTGCCAGCAGCCTATTGACTAGCGGCTACAATGAGCAGTTCTTC. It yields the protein CASSLLTSGYNEQFF.

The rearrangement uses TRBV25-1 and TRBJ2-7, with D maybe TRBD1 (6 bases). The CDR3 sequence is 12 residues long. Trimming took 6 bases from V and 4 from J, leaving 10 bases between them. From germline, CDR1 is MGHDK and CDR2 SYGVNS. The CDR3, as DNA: TGTGCCAGCAGGGACAGTTTTTACGAGCAGTACTTC. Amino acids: CASRDSFYEQYF.

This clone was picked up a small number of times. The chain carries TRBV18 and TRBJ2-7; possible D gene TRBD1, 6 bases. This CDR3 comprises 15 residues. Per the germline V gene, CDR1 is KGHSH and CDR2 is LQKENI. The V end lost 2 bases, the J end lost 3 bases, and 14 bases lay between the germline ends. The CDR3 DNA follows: TGTGCCAGCTCACCAGAGGTAAACAGGGACTACGAGCAGTACTTC. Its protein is CASSPEVNRDYEQYF.

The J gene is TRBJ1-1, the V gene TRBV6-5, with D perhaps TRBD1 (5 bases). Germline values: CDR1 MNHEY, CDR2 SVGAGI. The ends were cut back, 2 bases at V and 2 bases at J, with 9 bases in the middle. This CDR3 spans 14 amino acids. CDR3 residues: CASSYEDTNTEAFF. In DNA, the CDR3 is TGTGCCAGCAGTTACGAGGACACCAACACTGAAGCTTTCTTT.

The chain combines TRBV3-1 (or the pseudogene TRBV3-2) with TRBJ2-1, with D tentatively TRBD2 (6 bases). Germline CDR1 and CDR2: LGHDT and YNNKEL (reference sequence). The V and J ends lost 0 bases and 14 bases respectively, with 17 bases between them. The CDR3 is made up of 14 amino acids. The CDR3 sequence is CASSQDLAGTQEFF. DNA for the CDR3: TGTGCCAGCAGCCAAGATCTCGCCGGGACTCAGGAGTTCTTC.

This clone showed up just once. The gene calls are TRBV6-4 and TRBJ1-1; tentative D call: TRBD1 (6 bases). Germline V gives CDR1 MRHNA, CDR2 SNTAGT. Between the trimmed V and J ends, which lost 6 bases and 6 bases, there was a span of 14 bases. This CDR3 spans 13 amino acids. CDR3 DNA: TGTGCCAGCAGCCCCGGGGCAGGGGCTGAAGCTTTCTTT. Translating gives CASSPGAGAEAFF.

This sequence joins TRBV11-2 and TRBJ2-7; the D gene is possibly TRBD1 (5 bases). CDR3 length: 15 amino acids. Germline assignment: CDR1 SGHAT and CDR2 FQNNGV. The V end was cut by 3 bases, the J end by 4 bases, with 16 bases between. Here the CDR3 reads CASSLSQQGLYEQYF. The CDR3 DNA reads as TGTGCCAGCAGCTTGTCTCAGCAGGGCCTTTACGAGCAGTACTTC.

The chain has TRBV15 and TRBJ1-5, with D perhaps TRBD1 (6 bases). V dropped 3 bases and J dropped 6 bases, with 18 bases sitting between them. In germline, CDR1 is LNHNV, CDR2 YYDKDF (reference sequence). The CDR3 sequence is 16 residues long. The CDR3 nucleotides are TGTGCCACCAGCAGGAACCTGGGGGTAGGGGGTCAGCCCCAGCATTTT. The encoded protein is CATSRNLGVGGQPQHF.

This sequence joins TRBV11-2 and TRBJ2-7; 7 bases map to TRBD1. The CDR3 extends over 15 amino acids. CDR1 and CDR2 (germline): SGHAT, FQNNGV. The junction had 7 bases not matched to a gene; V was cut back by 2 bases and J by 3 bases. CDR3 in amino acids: CASSLLGQLFYEQYF. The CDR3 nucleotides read TGTGCCAGCAGCTTACTGGGACAGCTATTCTACGAGCAGTACTTC. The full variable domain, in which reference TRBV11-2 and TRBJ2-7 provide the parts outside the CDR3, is EAGVAQSPRYKIIEKRQSVAFWCNPISGHATLYWYQQILGQGPKLLIQFQNNGVVDDSQLPKDRFSAERLKGVDSTLKIQPAKLEDSAVYLCASSLLGQLFYEQYFGPGTRLTVT.

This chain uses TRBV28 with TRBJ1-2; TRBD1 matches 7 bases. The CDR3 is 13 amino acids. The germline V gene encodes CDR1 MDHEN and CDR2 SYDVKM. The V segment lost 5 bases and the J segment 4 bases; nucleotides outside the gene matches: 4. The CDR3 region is CASSQGQTYGYTF. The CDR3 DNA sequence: TGTGCCAGCAGTCAGGGACAGACCTATGGCTACACCTTC.

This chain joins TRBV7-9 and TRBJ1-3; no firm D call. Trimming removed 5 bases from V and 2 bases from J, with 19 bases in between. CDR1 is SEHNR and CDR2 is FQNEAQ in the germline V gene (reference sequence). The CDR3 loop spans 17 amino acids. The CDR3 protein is CASSTHPVGQPGNTIYF. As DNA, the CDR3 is TGTGCCAGCAGCACCCACCCCGTCGGTCAACCTGGAAACACCATATATTTT. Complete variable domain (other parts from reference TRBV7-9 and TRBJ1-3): DTGVSQNPRHKITKRGQNVTFRCDPISEHNRLYWYRQTLGQGPEFLTYFQNEAQLEKSRLLSDRFSAERPKGSFSTLEIQRTEQGDSAMYLCASSTHPVGQPGNTIYFGEGSWLTVV.

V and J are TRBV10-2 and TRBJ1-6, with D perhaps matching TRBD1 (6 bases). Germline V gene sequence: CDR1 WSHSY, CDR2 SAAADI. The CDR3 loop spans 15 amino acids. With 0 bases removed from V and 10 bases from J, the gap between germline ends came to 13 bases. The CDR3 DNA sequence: TGCGCCAGCAGTGAGTCCGGGGGGCTGGGGTCACCCCTCCACTTT. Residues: CASSESGGLGSPLHF.